The rows below give T cell receptor beta chains drawn from one sample of a study of blood T cell repertoires in COVID-19. Data came from immunoSEQ multiplex PCR; TCRdb stores just in-frame clones and leaves some out. The table lists around 220,000 clones, 80% to 85% of them singletons. The specimen was peripheral blood. The source of these receptors is a human donor in a cohort sampled during active COVID-19. Each CDR3 is given with its conserved first and last residue. The D gene is left open where the match is weak. Some rows mark clone size as missing; the rest say once, few, many or name a class of expanded clone.

D gene	clone size	V gene	J gene	CDR3 length	CDR3 protein	CDR3 DNA
.	.	TRBV27	TRBJ2-7	16	CASSLSNLAISYEQYF	TGTGCCAGCAGTTTATCGAACCTAGCGATCTCCTACGAGCAGTACTTC
.	.	TRBV3-1/TRBV3-2	TRBJ2-7	17	CASSQDGQGSMNYEQYF	TGTGCCAGCAGCCAAGATGGTCAGGGATCGATGAATTACGAGCAGTACTTC
.	few	TRBV28	TRBJ1-2	13	CASRDMATYGYTF	TGTGCCAGCAGGGACATGGCCACCTATGGCTACACCTTC
.	.	TRBV29-1	TRBJ1-4	13	CSVGSATNEKLFF	TGCAGCGTCGGGAGTGCAACTAATGAAAAACTGTTTTTT
.	few	TRBV7-9	TRBJ2-1	13	CASSFGLFNEQFF	TGTGCCAGCAGCTTCGGACTTTTCAATGAGCAGTTCTTC
.	.	TRBV5-5	TRBJ2-3	15	CASSPRLEGTDTQYF	TGTGCCAGCAGCCCGCGACTAGAAGGAACAGATACGCAGTATTTT
.	.	TRBV27	TRBJ1-5	14	CASSRQGSWTPQHF	TGTGCCAGCAGTCGCCAGGGCTCCTGGACACCCCAGCATTTT
TRBD1	.	TRBV4-3	TRBJ1-5	16	CASSQDRGQSNQPQHF	TGCGCCAGCAGCCAAGATAGGGGGCAATCCAATCAGCCCCAGCATTTT
.	.	TRBV19	TRBJ2-5	15	CASSTGGIKQETQYF	TGTGCCAGTAGTACTGGAGGGATAAAGCAAGAGACCCAGTACTTC
.	.	TRBV29-1	TRBJ2-7	12	CSVLAYSYEQYF	TGCAGCGTTCTCGCCTACTCCTACGAGCAGTACTTC
TRBD1	.	TRBV7-2	TRBJ2-6	18	CASSFGQGALRGANVLTF	TGTGCCAGCAGCTTTGGACAGGGCGCGTTGAGAGGGGCCAACGTCCTGACTTTC
.	.	TRBV30	TRBJ2-7	13	CAWSQDYSYEQYF	TGTGCCTGGAGTCAGGACTATTCCTACGAGCAGTACTTC
TRBD2	few	TRBV9	TRBJ2-2	18	CASSVLETTGRETGELFF	TGTGCCAGCAGCGTACTGGAGACTACCGGGCGGGAGACCGGGGAGCTGTTTTTT
TRBD1	.	TRBV7-2	TRBJ1-6	17	CASSLEGRTGGDSPLHF	TGTGCCAGCAGCTTAGAGGGTCGGACAGGGGGCGATTCACCCCTCCACTTT
TRBD2	many	TRBV27	TRBJ2-3	15	CASSSTSGRSDTQYF	TGTGCCAGCAGTTCGACTAGCGGGAGATCAGATACGCAGTATTTT
TRBD2	.	TRBV5-1	TRBJ2-7	15	CASSAGGTSGHEQYF	TGCGCCAGCAGCGCGGGCGGGACTAGCGGGCACGAGCAGTACTTC
.	.	TRBV7-9	TRBJ1-4	18	CASSPGQISLATNEKLFF	TGTGCCAGCAGCCCCGGACAGATTTCTCTTGCAACTAATGAAAAACTGTTTTTT
TRBD2	.	TRBV7-3	TRBJ2-1	15	CASSLTLAGGNEQFF	TGTGCCAGCAGCTTAACTCTAGCGGGGGGGAATGAGCAGTTCTTC
TRBD2	.	TRBV4-2	TRBJ2-7	16	CASSQDRTSVSYEQYF	TGTGCCAGCAGCCAAGACCGGACTAGCGTATCCTACGAGCAGTACTTC
.	.	TRBV7-8	TRBJ1-1	14	CASSLVRGNTEAFF	TGTGCCAGCAGCTTGGTGCGGGGGAACACTGAAGCTTTCTTT
.	.	TRBV5-1	TRBJ2-7	13	CASSWEKGFEQYF	TGCGCCAGCAGCTGGGAGAAGGGATTCGAGCAGTACTTC
.	.	TRBV29-1	TRBJ1-3	13	CSVAQGSGNTIYF	TGCAGCGTTGCTCAGGGGTCGGGAAACACCATATATTTT
TRBD1	.	TRBV30	TRBJ2-5	16	CAWKMSGQGMKETQYF	TGTGCCTGGAAAATGTCGGGACAGGGAATGAAGGAGACCCAGTACTTC
.	few	TRBV4-2	TRBJ2-1	15	CASSQDGEPANEQFF	TGTGCCAGCAGCCAAGATGGGGAGCCGGCGAATGAGCAGTTCTTC
.	.	TRBV9	TRBJ2-3	12	CASSGGSDTQYF	TGTGCCAGCAGCGGAGGGTCAGATACGCAGTATTTT
.	.	TRBV5-6	TRBJ2-7	16	CASSFLDGNQVYEQYF	TGTGCCAGCAGCTTCCTCGACGGGAATCAAGTTTACGAGCAGTACTTC
TRBD1	.	TRBV27	TRBJ1-1	16	CASSLSSGQGPTEAFF	TGTGCCAGCAGTTTATCTTCGGGACAGGGACCCACTGAAGCTTTCTTT
TRBD1	.	TRBV19	TRBJ2-2	15	CASSLYRGNTGELFF	TGTGCCAGTAGTCTCTACAGGGGTAACACCGGGGAGCTGTTTTTT
TRBD1	.	TRBV9	TRBJ2-7	14	CASSGDRGTYEQYF	TGTGCCAGCAGCGGGGACAGGGGAACCTACGAGCAGTACTTC
.	.	TRBV9	TRBJ1-2	15	CASSEEGRGLYGYTF	TGTGCCAGCAGCGAGGAGGGGAGGGGTCTCTATGGCTACACCTTC